This T cell receptor beta chain emerged from a study of blood T cell repertoires in COVID-19. Study as a whole: Material from acute and convalescent COVID-19 was sourced from the United States, Italy and Spain. PBMCs, B-cell-depleted T cells, or T cells provided the cDNA or gDNA that made up the material.

Seattle's enrolled individuals joined amid active infection and were then monitored longitudinally. Per the authors' pipeline: It was from reference gene primer amplification that nucleated cell counts were estimated. This table comes from immunoSEQ multiplex PCR, and its TCRdb copy is limited to in-frame clones, with some not included. V, J and clone size are taken as reported in that table, and D and trimming were inferred from the DNA itself. Of roughly 340,000 clones in the sample, 80% to 90% are singletons; the top ten hold around 3%. The CDR3 is made up of 15 amino acids. The V and J ends lost 0 bases and 12 bases, in that order; junction bases with no gene match: 11. Looked up from germline, CDR1 is LGHNA and CDR2 is YNFKEQ.

The TCR comes from a woman aged 30 to 39 with COVID-19, enrolled during active disease. Sequences were obtained from peripheral blood. V and J are TRBV4-2 and TRBJ2-3; 8 positions agree with TRBD2. The CDR3, as DNA: TGTGCCAGCAGCCAAGAGATCGGGGGGGGAAGGGCTCAGTATTTT. Translation: CASSQEIGGGRAQYF.